One sample yielded the 9 T cell receptor beta chains listed below, sequenced in a study of CD8 T cells in Susac syndrome. Random-hexamer reverse transcription was applied to about 0.5 to 1 ug RNA. TCRdb analysed the immunoSEQ multiplex PCR reads with MiXCR anew, one entry per CDR3 protein. The table lists about 150,000 distinct CDR3 sequences, around 95% of them singletons. Sequencing was done on a sample of CD4+ T cells from PBMCs. These TCRs come from a human donor with Susac syndrome.

This chain connects TRBV7-2 to TRBJ2-7; D is ambiguous. Trimming stripped 2 bases from V and 2 bases from J, with 13 bases between. The CDR3 totals 15 residues. CDR1 is SGHTA and CDR2 is FQGNSA in the germline V gene. The CDR3 reads CASSLTGMLPYEQYF. As DNA, the CDR3 is TGTGCCAGCAGCTTAACGGGCATGTTGCCCTACGAGCAGTACTTC.

The gene calls are TRBV3-1 and TRBJ1-4; D is possibly TRBD1 (5 bases). Germline V gene lookup returns CDR1 LGHDT and CDR2 YNNKEL (reference sequence). The CDR3 length is 14 residues. V lost 6 bases and J 8 bases, leaving 16 bases between the germline ends. The CDR3 sequence: CASSPAGREEKLFF. For the CDR3, the DNA is TGTGCCAGCAGTCCGGCAGGGAGAGAGGAAAAACTGTTTTTT. The variable domain in full, with the rest retrieved from reference TRBV3-1 and TRBJ1-4, is DTAVSQTPKYLVTQMGNDKSIKCEQNLGHDTMYWYKQDSKKFLKIMFSYNNKELIINETVPNRFSPKSPDKAHLNLHINSLELGDSAVYFCASSPAGREEKLFFGSGTQLSVL.

The genes are TRBV12-3 or TRBV12-4 and TRBJ1-6; tentative D call: TRBD1 (6 bases). This CDR3 is 14 amino acids long. V was pared by 3 bases and J by 7 bases, with 10 bases between. The DNA for the CDR3 is TGTGCCAGCAGTTTGGACAGCCTGAATTCACCCCTCCACTTT. The encoded protein is CASSLDSLNSPLHF.

The chain combines TRBV7-9 with TRBJ2-3; 8 bases align to TRBD1. CDR3 length: 16 residues. Germline V gene data show CDR1 as SEHNR and CDR2 as FQNEAQ (reference sequence). V shed 1 base and J 4 bases; nucleotides not matched to a gene: 7. For the CDR3, the DNA is TGTGCCAGCAGCTTAGGGAGTCACAGGGGGGCAGATACGCAGTATTTT. It encodes CASSLGSHRGADTQYF.

This sequence joins TRBV19 and TRBJ2-6; tentative D call: TRBD2 (6 bases). The CDR3 loop spans 15 amino acids. V was pared by 5 bases and J by 0 bases, with 8 bases between. From germline, CDR1 is LNHDA and CDR2 SQIVND (reference sequence). CDR3 amino acids: CASSGGNSGANVLTF. The CDR3, as DNA: TGTGCCAGTAGTGGGGGGAACTCTGGGGCCAACGTCCTGACTTTC.

V usage is TRBV20-1 and J usage is TRBJ1-1; 9 bases map to TRBD1. With V trimmed by 3 bases and J by 6 bases, 8 bases remained unmatched. Germline CDR1 and CDR2: DFQATT and SNEGSKA (reference sequence). The CDR3 sequence is 14 residues long. The CDR3 protein is CSASPNRGRAEAFF. As DNA, the CDR3 is TGCAGTGCTAGCCCAAACAGGGGGCGGGCTGAAGCTTTCTTT.

The gene calls are TRBV4-1 and TRBJ1-1, with D unresolved. CDR1 and CDR2 (germline): MGHRA, YSYEKL. CDR3 size: 13 residues. V lost 3 bases and J lost 10, with 15 bases in between. The CDR3 loop is CASSHPGIGRAFF. CDR3 in DNA: TGCGCCAGCAGCCACCCCGGAATTGGGAGAGCTTTCTTT.

The CDR3 reads CASSGVGVRLFDQPQHF. The DNA of the CDR3 is TGTGCCAGCAGTGGGGTAGGAGTAAGACTATTCGATCAGCCCCAGCATTTT. The chain recombines TRBV2 with TRBJ1-5; the D is unclear. The V gene's germline CDR1 is SNHLY and CDR2 FYNNEI. This CDR3 has 17 amino acids. V dropped 4 bases and J dropped 5 bases, with 21 bases sitting between them.

V and J are TRBV5-1 and TRBJ2-2; 9 bases line up with TRBD1. CDR1 and CDR2 from the germline V gene are SGHRS and YFSETQ. The CDR3 contains 15 residues. V dropped 2 bases and J dropped 7; count of bases not matched to a gene: 6. CDR3 sequence: CASSFAGQGGGELFF. CDR3 DNA: TGCGCCAGCAGCTTCGCGGGACAGGGCGGCGGGGAGCTGTTTTTT.